What follows are 8 T cell receptor beta chains derived from one specimen sequenced in a study of shared clonotypes between healthy human individuals (dated by TCRdb to about 2020). Library construction relied on the immunoSEQ multiplex PCR assay. Imported from immuneACCESS, the table was reduced by TCRdb to in-frame sequences with V and J called. These copies leave out some clones; in studies compared against another copy, an unresolved V gene accounts for under half, and the cause of the remainder is not known. This sample lists more than 550,000 clones; about nine tenths were detected once. Together, the top ten hold 30% to 35% of the sample. Material for sequencing was memory CD8+ T cells from PBMCs. The cell subset or site tag for this specimen amounts to: CD45RO+ cells pooled with CCR7-negative TemRA cells. The receptors were gathered from a man aged 18 to 29 in good health. Some clones in this sample may be carry-over from other donors' samples.

This chain links TRBV4-3 with TRBJ1-2; no clear D. The CDR3 covers 14 residues. Trimming removed 3 bases from V and 5 bases from J, with 13 bases in between. Per germline, CDR1 LGHNA and CDR2 YSLEER. The chain's CDR3 is CASSQMGNTYGYTF. CDR3 DNA sequence: TGCGCCAGCAGCCAGATGGGGAATACATATGGCTACACCTTC.

The J gene is TRBJ2-7, the V gene TRBV6-5; D gene unclear. Trimming pared 6 bases from V and 6 bases from J, leaving 12 bases between. CDR1 is MNHEY and CDR2 is SVGAGI in the germline V gene. There are 12 residues in the CDR3. CDR3 sequence reads: CASSFGWGEQYF. CDR3 nucleotides: TGTGCCAGCAGCTTCGGATGGGGCGAGCAGTACTTC.

The V call is TRBV4-2, the J call TRBJ2-7; 8 positions match TRBD1. V was pared by 3 bases and J by 6 bases, with 7 bases of the junction left unmatched. The CDR3 runs 14 residues. Germline assignment: CDR1 LGHNA and CDR2 YNFKEQ. CDR3 protein: CASSHGRGLAEQYF. The CDR3 DNA follows: TGTGCCAGCAGCCACGGCAGGGGGCTGGCCGAGCAGTACTTC.

The chain recombines TRBV19 with TRBJ2-7; 9 nucleotides agree with TRBD1. The CDR3 is 14 residues long. Losses at the gene ends were 4 bases for V and 4 bases for J; bases not matched to a gene: 5. In germline, CDR1 is LNHDA, CDR2 SQIVND (reference sequence). CDR3 sequence: CASSTRQGGYEQYF. The CDR3 nucleotides read TGTGCCAGTAGTACCCGACAGGGGGGTTACGAGCAGTACTTC.

This clone has more than one count but fewer than ten. CDR3 sequence: CASSNPQGARTDGYTF. For the CDR3, the DNA is TGTGCCAGCAGCAACCCACAGGGGGCGAGAACGGATGGCTACACCTTC. The chain combines TRBV21-1 with TRBJ1-2; TRBD1 is the table's D call and was not checked against the DNA. TRBV21-1 is tagged as a pseudogene. CDR3 length equals 16 residues.

The genes are TRBV6-5 and TRBJ2-1; D might be TRBD1 (5 bases). The germline gives CDR1 MNHEY, CDR2 SVGAGI. CDR3 length: 15 amino acids. The V end lost 8 bases, the J end lost 6 bases, and 20 bases lay between the germline ends. CDR3 region: CASGVGVGLTNEQFF. The CDR3 nucleotides read TGTGCCAGCGGGGTAGGGGTAGGATTAACCAATGAGCAGTTCTTC.

This clone was seen just once. V is TRBV7-9 and J is TRBJ2-5; the D call may be TRBD1 or TRBD2 (6 bases each). The CDR3 runs to 15 residues. Germline V gene data show CDR1 as SEHNR and CDR2 as FQNEAQ (reference sequence). V was cut by 8 bases and J by 4 bases, with 20 bases left in between. The CDR3 DNA sequence: TGTGCCAGCGGGGGGCCTAGCGAGGCCCGAGAGACCCAGTACTTC. This codes for CASGGPSEARETQYF. The full variable domain, in which reference TRBV7-9 and TRBJ2-5 provide the parts outside the CDR3, is DTGVSQNPRHKITKRGQNVTFRCDPISEHNRLYWYRQTLGQGPEFLTYFQNEAQLEKSRLLSDRFSAERPKGSFSTLEIQRTEQGDSAMYLCASGGPSEARETQYFGPGTRLLVL.

The chain recombines TRBV2 with TRBJ2-1; D unclear. V was shortened by 1 base and J by 8 bases, with 12 bases between the two germline ends. The CDR3 has 14 amino acids. Germline CDR1 SNHLY, CDR2 FYNNEI. The DNA of the CDR3 is TGTGCCAGCAGTGAAGGTCGGTCGGTTGATGAGCAGTTCTTC. Its protein is CASSEGRSVDEQFF.